This T cell receptor (beta chain) was recorded in a study of spatial heterogeneity in lung cancer. MiXCR, run by TCRdb on the 5' RACE reads, gives a single entry per CDR3 protein. The repertoire consists of approximately 43,000 distinct CDR3 sequences, with about 10% occurring once and the leading ten covering approximately 17%. The CDR3 loop spans 16 amino acids. Trimming cost V 0 bases and J 3 bases; bases outside gene matches: 5. The germline CDR1 and CDR2 sequences are SGHTA and FQGNSA. Time point of the sample: blood at routine non-recurrence follow-up after resection. This clonotype appeared a few times.

The rearrangement links TRBV7-2 to TRBJ2-3; 8 positions agree with TRBD1. Material: PBMCs, obtained at follow-up. This TCR derives from a female donor with early-stage non-small cell lung cancer. The CDR3 reads CASSLAYRDRTDTQYF. The CDR3 DNA follows: TGTGCCAGCAGCTTAGCATACCGGGACAGGACAGATACGCAGTATTTT.